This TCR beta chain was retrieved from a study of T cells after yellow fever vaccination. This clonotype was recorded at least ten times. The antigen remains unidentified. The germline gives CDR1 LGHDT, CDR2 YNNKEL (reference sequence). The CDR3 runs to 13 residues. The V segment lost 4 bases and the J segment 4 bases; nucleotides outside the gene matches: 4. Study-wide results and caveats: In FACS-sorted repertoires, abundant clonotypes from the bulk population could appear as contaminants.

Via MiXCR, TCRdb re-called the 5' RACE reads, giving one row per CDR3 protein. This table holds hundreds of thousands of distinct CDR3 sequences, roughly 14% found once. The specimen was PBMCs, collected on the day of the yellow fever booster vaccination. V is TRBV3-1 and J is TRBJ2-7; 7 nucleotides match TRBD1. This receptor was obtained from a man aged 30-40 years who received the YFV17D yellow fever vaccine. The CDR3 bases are TGTGCCAGCAGCCCCGGGACAGATTACGAGCAGTACTTC. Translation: CASSPGTDYEQYF.